The next 27 T cell receptor beta chains were all read from a single sample in a study of blood T cell repertoires in COVID-19. Method: immunoSEQ multiplex PCR; TCRdb's copy keeps in-frame clones and lacks some. In the table there are about 94,000 clones, around 75% of which are singletons. What was sequenced was peripheral blood. These TCRs come from an older man with COVID-19, enrolled during active disease.

Only a few counts were recorded for this clone. This rearrangement joins TRBV28 to TRBJ1-3; TRBD1 matches 7 bases. The J segment lost 0 bases and the V segment lost 5 bases, leaving 13 bases of the junction unmatched. Germline loops: CDR1 MDHEN, CDR2 SYDVKM. CDR3 length: 18 residues. CDR3 loop: CASSGASSGQRSGNTIYF. DNA for the CDR3: TGTGCCAGCAGTGGGGCTAGTTCGGGACAGCGCTCTGGAAACACCATATATTTT.

Only one count was recorded for this clone. CDR3 region: CASSDLLGFNYGYTF. The CDR3 region has the DNA TGTGCCAGCAGTGACCTCCTCGGGTTTAACTATGGCTACACCTTC. The rearrangement links TRBV6-1 to TRBJ1-2, with D unclear. Germline V gives CDR1 MNHNS, CDR2 SASEGT. The CDR3 is 15 amino acids. V lost 3 bases to trimming and J lost 1 base, with 12 bases between them.

This chain joins TRBV10-1 and TRBJ2-1, with 15 bases identical to TRBD2. J was trimmed by 7 bases and V by 3 bases; bases with no gene match: 7. The CDR3 sequence is 17 residues long. CDR1 WNHNN and CDR2 SYGVQD come from the germline V gene (reference sequence). CDR3 region: CASSDSGLAGGRNEQFF. CDR3 nucleotide sequence: TGCGCCAGCAGTGATTCTGGACTAGCGGGAGGGAGGAATGAGCAGTTCTTC.

This chain uses TRBV5-1 with TRBJ2-2; TRBD1 agrees at 7 bases. The germline V gene encodes CDR1 SGHRS and CDR2 YFSETQ. This CDR3 has 15 residues. Unmatched junction bases numbered 10, after V lost 4 bases and J lost 7 bases. The CDR3 sequence is CASSINDRDVGELFF. Written as DNA, the CDR3 is TGCGCCAGCAGCATAAACGACAGGGACGTCGGGGAGCTGTTTTTT.

The chain employs TRBV11-2 and TRBJ1-1, with 7 bases aligning to TRBD1. The CDR3 is made up of 13 amino acids. J lost 4 bases, V lost 5 bases, and 4 bases had no gene match. Germline values: CDR1 SGHAT, CDR2 FQNNGV. The CDR3 DNA sequence: TGTGCCAGCAGCCAACAGGGGAGCACTGAAGCTTTCTTT. This sequence encodes CASSQQGSTEAFF.

This clone was seen only a few times. The V gene is TRBV7-2, the J gene TRBJ1-2; D is ambiguous. CDR3 length: 14 amino acids. The ends were cut back, 1 base at V and 8 bases at J, with 14 bases in the middle. Germline CDR1 and CDR2: SGHTA and FQGNSA. The DNA for the CDR3 is TGTGCCAGCAGCTTAGATGGTCACGGTGAAGGCTACACCTTC. Protein product: CASSLDGHGEGYTF.

There are a few counts of this clone. V and J are TRBV10-3 and TRBJ2-1, with a weak D call TRBD2 (6 bases). CDR3 size: 14 residues. The germline V gene encodes CDR1 ENHRY and CDR2 SYGVKD. V lost 7 bases, J lost 8 bases, and 18 bases lay in between. This chain's CDR3 is CAIMRAGRNDEQFF. CDR3 bases: TGTGCCATCATGAGAGCGGGCCGAAACGATGAGCAGTTCTTC.

The chain's CDR3 is CASSSGGNTGELFF. The CDR3 coding sequence is TGTGCCAGCAGCTCCGGGGGGAACACCGGGGAGCTGTTTTTT. This chain uses TRBV7-3 with TRBJ2-2; D possibly corresponds to TRBD2 (6 bases). V lost 4 bases and J 1 base, leaving 7 bases between the germline ends. The germline gives CDR1 SGHTA, CDR2 FQGTGA. The CDR3 contains 14 residues. Full variable domain (outside the CDR3, taken from reference TRBV7-3 and TRBJ2-2): GAGVSQTPSNKVTEKGKYVELRCDPISGHTALYWYRQSLGQGPEFLIYFQGTGAADDSGLPNDRFFAVRPEGSVSTLKIQRTERGDSAVYLCASSSGGNTGELFFGEGSRLTVL.

This chain joins TRBV19 and TRBJ1-2; 7 nucleotides align to TRBD1. CDR3 length: 13 residues. V lost 5 bases to trimming and J lost 4 bases; unmatched junction nucleotides: 4. Germline CDR1 is LNHDA and CDR2 is SQIVND (reference sequence). CDR3 sequence: CASSLEGAYGYTF. The CDR3 coding sequence is TGTGCCAGTAGTCTGGAGGGGGCCTATGGCTACACCTTC.

The chain links TRBV6-6 to TRBJ1-5; no definite D call. V dropped 10 bases and J dropped 3 bases, with 13 bases sitting between them. There are 13 residues in the CDR3. Germline loops: CDR1 MNHNY, CDR2 SVGAGI (reference sequence). This CDR3 reads CATIRSYNQPQHF. Here the CDR3 DNA reads TGTGCCACCATTCGGAGCTACAATCAGCCCCAGCATTTT.

The CDR3, as DNA: TGTGCCAGTAGTACGACAGTTAGCTCTGGAAACACCATATATTTT. Residues: CASSTTVSSGNTIYF. The gene calls are TRBV19 and TRBJ1-3; possibly TRBD1 for D (5 bases). The V end lost 4 bases, the J end lost 0 bases, and 10 bases lay between the germline ends. The CDR3 is 15 amino acids. CDR1 and CDR2 (germline): LNHDA, SQIVND (reference sequence).

J is TRBJ2-7 and V is TRBV19; D is unresolved. Germline V lookup: CDR1 LNHDA, CDR2 SQIVND (reference sequence). V was trimmed by 5 bases and J by 6 bases, leaving 8 bases between them. The CDR3 has 11 amino acids. The CDR3 is CASSVTSEQYF. The CDR3 DNA reads as TGTGCCAGTAGTGTAACAAGCGAGCAGTACTTC.

This chain uses TRBV5-4 with TRBJ2-3; 10 bases match TRBD2. Germline V gives CDR1 SGHNT, CDR2 YYREEE (reference sequence). The CDR3 has 16 residues. Trimming at V came to 2 bases and at J to 4 bases, leaving 7 bases not matched to a gene. CDR3 nucleotide sequence: TGTGCCAGCAGCTTACTAAGCGGGGGGGGTGCAGATACGCAGTATTTT. As protein: CASSLLSGGGADTQYF.

This clone has a single count. This chain uses TRBV19 with TRBJ1-5; TRBD1 matches at 8 bases. V was clipped by 3 bases and J by 7 bases; unmatched bases: 11. Germline assignment: CDR1 LNHDA and CDR2 SQIVND (reference sequence). This CDR3 region has 16 residues. In DNA, the CDR3 is TGTGCCAGTAGTATCGTAGGACAGGGTTTAGGGCAGCCCCAGCATTTT. Translated: CASSIVGQGLGQPQHF. Based on the CDR3 plus reference TRBV19 and TRBJ1-5, the full variable domain is DGGITQSPKYLFRKEGQNVTLSCEQNLNHDAMYWYRQDPGQGLRLIYYSQIVNDFQKGDIAEGYSVSREKKESFPLTVTSAQKNPTAFYLCASSIVGQGLGQPQHFGDGTRLSIL.

The genes are TRBV18 and TRBJ2-2; 7 bases match TRBD2. The J segment lost 7 bases and the V segment lost 4 bases, leaving 3 bases of the junction unmatched. The length of the CDR3 is 13 residues. Germline V lookup: CDR1 KGHSH, CDR2 LQKENI. CDR3 coding DNA: TGTGCCAGCTCACTCCGCGGGGGCGGGGAGCTGTTTTTT. This sequence encodes CASSLRGGGELFF.

This chain uses TRBV19 with TRBJ2-7; 12 bases agree with TRBD2. Per germline, CDR1 LNHDA and CDR2 SQIVND (reference sequence). This CDR3 has 15 amino acids. The junction had 6 bases not matched to a gene; V was cut back by 5 bases and J by 4 bases. The CDR3 bases are TGTGCCAGTAGTCCAGGACTAGCGGGACCTTACGAGCAGTACTTC. This encodes CASSPGLAGPYEQYF.

The chain is built from TRBV5-8 and TRBJ2-2; TRBD1 matches at 8 bases. With V trimmed by 4 bases and J by 5 bases, 7 bases remained unmatched. The CDR3 consists of 15 residues. Germline-derived CDR1 and CDR2 are SGHTS and YDEGEE. The CDR3, as DNA: TGTGCCAGCAGCCCATATCAGGGGGCGACCGGGGAGCTGTTTTTT. This codes for CASSPYQGATGELFF.

A single count supports this clone. The chain is built from TRBV29-1 and TRBJ2-2; 12 nucleotides match TRBD1. The CDR3 is 14 amino acids. The junction had 7 bases not matched to a gene; V was cut back by 8 bases and J by 6 bases. Looked up from germline, CDR1 is SQVTM and CDR2 is ANQGSEA. This CDR3 is CSFRDRGRAGELFF. CDR3 coding DNA: TGCAGCTTCCGGGACAGGGGGCGTGCCGGGGAGCTGTTTTTT.

Only a few counts were recorded for this clone. The V call is TRBV12-3 or TRBV12-4, the J call TRBJ2-7; possible D gene TRBD1, 5 bases. This CDR3 spans 12 amino acids. V was cut by 2 bases and J by 3 bases, with 5 bases left in between. Here the CDR3 reads CASSLRGYEQYF. The DNA for the CDR3 is TGTGCCAGCAGTTTAAGGGGCTACGAGCAGTACTTC.

The chain links TRBV9 to TRBJ2-7, with TRBD2 matching over 8 bases. There are 14 residues in the CDR3. Trimming cost V 4 bases and J 0 bases; bases outside gene matches: 3. Germline CDR1 is SGDLS and CDR2 is YYNGEE. CDR3 in amino acids: CASSPGGDSYEQYF. In DNA, the CDR3 is TGTGCCAGCAGCCCCGGGGGGGACTCCTACGAGCAGTACTTC.

The CDR3 protein is CASSSSGAGTDTQYF. The CDR3, as DNA: TGTGCCAGCAGTTCCTCCGGGGCGGGAACAGATACGCAGTATTTT. The rearrangement links TRBV28 to TRBJ2-3; TRBD2 is a possible D gene (6 bases). The CDR3 contains 15 residues. Per the germline V gene, CDR1 is MDHEN and CDR2 is SYDVKM. The germline V and J ends were trimmed by 4 bases and 3 bases, with 14 bases remaining between them.

The J gene is TRBJ1-4, the V gene TRBV7-9; D may be TRBD1 (6 bases). Germline lookup yields CDR1 SEHNR and CDR2 FQNEAQ (reference sequence). V dropped 5 bases and J dropped 3 bases, with 10 bases sitting between them. The CDR3 is 14 amino acids. Here the CDR3 DNA reads TGTGCCAGCAGCCAGGGGATTGCTAATGAAAAACTGTTTTTT. This codes for CASSQGIANEKLFF.

This chain connects TRBV15 to TRBJ2-6, with no clear D. The V gene's germline CDR1 is LNHNV and CDR2 YYDKDF (reference sequence). Trimming stripped 0 bases from V and 0 bases from J, with 6 bases between. This CDR3 has 16 amino acids. The CDR3 DNA is TGTGCCACCAGCAGAGAAAGTAGCTCTGGGGCCAACGTCCTGACTTTC. Protein product: CATSRESSSGANVLTF.

This chain connects TRBV15 to TRBJ1-2; the match to TRBD1 covers 8 bases. Trimming removed 0 bases from V and 8 bases from J; junction bases left unmatched: 8. The germline gives CDR1 LNHNV, CDR2 YYDKDF (reference sequence). CDR3 length: 15 residues. The CDR3 nucleotides are TGTGCCACCAGCAGAGATTTCGGACAGGGCGGCGGCTACACCTTC. Translation gives CATSRDFGQGGGYTF.

The rearrangement uses TRBV29-1 and TRBJ1-2; TRBD1 aligns across 8 bases. The trim removed 5 bases at V and 5 bases at J, leaving 13 bases unmatched. In germline, CDR1 is SQVTM, CDR2 ANQGSEA. This CDR3 has 15 residues. The DNA for the CDR3 is TGCAGCGTTTCGAACGCCGGGACAGGTTTTTATGGCTACACCTTC. Protein sequence: CSVSNAGTGFYGYTF.

The V call is TRBV10-3, the J call TRBJ2-7, with 12 nucleotides matching TRBD2. V shed 6 bases, J shed 4 bases, and the junction held 13 bases outside the gene matches. Germline CDR1 reads ENHRY; CDR2 reads SYGVKD. This CDR3 contains 17 residues. The CDR3 DNA sequence: TGTGCCATCAGGGACACTTCTAGCGGGAGGGCATTATACGAGCAGTACTTC. It specifies CAIRDTSSGRALYEQYF.

V gene TRBV18 combines with J gene TRBJ2-3, with TRBD1 as a possible D gene (6 bases). Germline CDR1 KGHSH, CDR2 LQKENI. V dropped 2 bases and J dropped 6 bases, with 6 bases sitting between them. CDR3 length equals 12 residues. The CDR3 loop is CASSPGGDTQYF. CDR3 DNA: TGTGCCAGCTCACCAGGGGGCGATACGCAGTATTTT.